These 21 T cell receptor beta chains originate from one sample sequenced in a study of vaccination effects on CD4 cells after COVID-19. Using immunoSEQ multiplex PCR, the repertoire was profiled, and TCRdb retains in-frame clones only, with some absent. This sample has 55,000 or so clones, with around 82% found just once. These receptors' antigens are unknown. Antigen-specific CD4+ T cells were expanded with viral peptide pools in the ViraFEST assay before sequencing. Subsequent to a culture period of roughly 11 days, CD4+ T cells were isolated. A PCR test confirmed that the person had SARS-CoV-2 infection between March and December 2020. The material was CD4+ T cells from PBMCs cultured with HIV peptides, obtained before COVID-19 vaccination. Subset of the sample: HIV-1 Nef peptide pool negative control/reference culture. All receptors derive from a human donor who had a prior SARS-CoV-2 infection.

The CDR3 reads CAISEGKAGGIQETQYF. In DNA, the CDR3 is TGTGCCATCAGTGAGGGTAAAGCGGGAGGGATACAAGAGACCCAGTACTTC. V and J are TRBV10-3 and TRBJ2-5; 10 bases fit TRBD2. This CDR3 spans 17 amino acids. The germline V gene has CDR1 ENHRY and CDR2 SYGVKD. J lost 2 bases, V lost 2 bases, and 8 bases had no gene match.

CDR3 bases: TGTGCCACCAGTGATTTAGGAGCGGGAGGGACCGGGGAGCTGTTTTTT. Protein sequence: CATSDLGAGGTGELFF. The V call is TRBV24-1, the J call TRBJ2-2, with 10 bases lining up with TRBD2. The CDR3 covers 16 residues. In germline, CDR1 is KGHDR, CDR2 SFDVKD. Germline trimming cut 1 base from V and 5 bases from J; bases unmatched to any gene: 3.

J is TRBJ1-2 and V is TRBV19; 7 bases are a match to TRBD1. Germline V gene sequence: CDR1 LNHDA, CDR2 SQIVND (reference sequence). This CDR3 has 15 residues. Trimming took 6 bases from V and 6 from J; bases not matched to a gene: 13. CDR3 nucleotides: TGTGCCAGTAGCCCTCGTGACTCGGGACAGCATGGCTACACCTTC. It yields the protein CASSPRDSGQHGYTF.

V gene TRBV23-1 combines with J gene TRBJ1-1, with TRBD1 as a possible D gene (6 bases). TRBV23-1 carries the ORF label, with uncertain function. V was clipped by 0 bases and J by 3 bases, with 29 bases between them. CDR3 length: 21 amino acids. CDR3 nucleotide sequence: TGCGCCAGCAGTCAATCGCCGGGGGGCGAGGGTGCAGTGGGGAGGGACACTGAAGCTTTCTTT. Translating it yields CASSQSPGGEGAVGRDTEAFF.

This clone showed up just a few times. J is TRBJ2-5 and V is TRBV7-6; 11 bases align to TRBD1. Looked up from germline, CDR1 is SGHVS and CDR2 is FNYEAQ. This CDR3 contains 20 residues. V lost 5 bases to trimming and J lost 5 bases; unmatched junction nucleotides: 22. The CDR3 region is CASSHPEGQGALGIGETQYF. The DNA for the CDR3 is TGTGCCAGCAGCCACCCAGAAGGACAGGGGGCGCTTGGGATTGGGGAGACCCAGTACTTC.

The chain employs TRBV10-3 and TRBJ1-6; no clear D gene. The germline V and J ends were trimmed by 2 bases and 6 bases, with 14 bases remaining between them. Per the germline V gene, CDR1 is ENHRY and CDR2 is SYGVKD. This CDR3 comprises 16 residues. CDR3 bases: TGTGCCATCAGTGAGCCCCGCGGAGGAATTAATTCACCCCTCCACTTT. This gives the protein CAISEPRGGINSPLHF.

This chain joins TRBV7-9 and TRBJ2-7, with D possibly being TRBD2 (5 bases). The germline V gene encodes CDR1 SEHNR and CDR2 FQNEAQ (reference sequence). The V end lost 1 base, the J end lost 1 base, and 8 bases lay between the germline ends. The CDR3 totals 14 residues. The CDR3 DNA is TGTGCCAGCAGCTTAGTTGGGAGATCCTACGAGCAGTACTTC. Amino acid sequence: CASSLVGRSYEQYF.

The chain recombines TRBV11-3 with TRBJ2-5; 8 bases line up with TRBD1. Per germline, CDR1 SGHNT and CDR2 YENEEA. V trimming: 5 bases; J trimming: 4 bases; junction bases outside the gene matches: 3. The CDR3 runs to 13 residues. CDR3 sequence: CASSAGGGETQYF. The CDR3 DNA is TGTGCCAGCAGCGCAGGGGGCGGAGAGACCCAGTACTTC.

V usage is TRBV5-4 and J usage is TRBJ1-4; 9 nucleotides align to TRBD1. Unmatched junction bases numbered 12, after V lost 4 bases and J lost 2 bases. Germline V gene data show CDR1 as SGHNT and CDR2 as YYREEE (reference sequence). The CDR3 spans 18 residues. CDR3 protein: CASSGEFSDRGTNEKLFF. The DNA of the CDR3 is TGTGCCAGCAGCGGAGAATTCTCGGACAGGGGTACTAATGAAAAACTGTTTTTT.

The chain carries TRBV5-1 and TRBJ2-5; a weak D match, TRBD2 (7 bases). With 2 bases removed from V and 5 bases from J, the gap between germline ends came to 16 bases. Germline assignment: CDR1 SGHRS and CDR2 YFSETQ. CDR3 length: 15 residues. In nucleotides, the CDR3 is TGCGCCAGCAGCTTCGGCGGGGGCTTAGGTGAGACCCAGTACTTC. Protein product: CASSFGGGLGETQYF.

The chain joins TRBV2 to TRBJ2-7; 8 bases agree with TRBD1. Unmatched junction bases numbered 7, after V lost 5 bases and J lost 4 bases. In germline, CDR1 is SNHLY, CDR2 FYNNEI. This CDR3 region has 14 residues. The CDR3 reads CASSPRTGKYEQYF. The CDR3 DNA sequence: TGTGCCAGCAGTCCCCGGACAGGGAAATACGAGCAGTACTTC.

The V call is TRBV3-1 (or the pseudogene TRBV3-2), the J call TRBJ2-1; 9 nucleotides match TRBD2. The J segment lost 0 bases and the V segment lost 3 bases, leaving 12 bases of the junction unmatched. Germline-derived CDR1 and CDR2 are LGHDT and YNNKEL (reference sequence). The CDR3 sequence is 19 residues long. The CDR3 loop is CASSHQPHKGLASYNEQFF. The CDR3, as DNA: TGTGCCAGCAGCCACCAACCCCATAAGGGACTAGCCTCCTACAATGAGCAGTTCTTC.

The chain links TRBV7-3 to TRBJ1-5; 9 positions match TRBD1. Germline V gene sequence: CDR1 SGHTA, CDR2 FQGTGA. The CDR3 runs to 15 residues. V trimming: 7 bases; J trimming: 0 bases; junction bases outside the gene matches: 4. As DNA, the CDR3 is TGTGCCAGCATGGACAGGGGTCTTAGCAATCAGCCCCAGCATTTT. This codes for CASMDRGLSNQPQHF.

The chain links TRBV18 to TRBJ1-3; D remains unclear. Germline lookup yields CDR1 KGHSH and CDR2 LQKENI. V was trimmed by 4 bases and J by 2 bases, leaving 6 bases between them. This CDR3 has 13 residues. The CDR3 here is CASSLRAGNTIYF. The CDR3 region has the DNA TGTGCCAGCTCACTCCGAGCTGGAAACACCATATATTTT.

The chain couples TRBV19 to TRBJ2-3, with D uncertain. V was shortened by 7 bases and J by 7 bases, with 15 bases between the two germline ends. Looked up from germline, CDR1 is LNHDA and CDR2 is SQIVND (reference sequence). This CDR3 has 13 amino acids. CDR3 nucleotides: TGTGCCAGTACGTGGGCGTCCTCAAATACGCAGTATTTT. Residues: CASTWASSNTQYF.

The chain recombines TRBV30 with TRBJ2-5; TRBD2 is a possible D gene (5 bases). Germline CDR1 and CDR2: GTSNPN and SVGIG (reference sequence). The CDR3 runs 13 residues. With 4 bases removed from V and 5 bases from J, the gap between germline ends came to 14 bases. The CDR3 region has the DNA TGTGCCTGGACCGGGCCGTCGGGGGAGACCCAGTACTTC. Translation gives CAWTGPSGETQYF.

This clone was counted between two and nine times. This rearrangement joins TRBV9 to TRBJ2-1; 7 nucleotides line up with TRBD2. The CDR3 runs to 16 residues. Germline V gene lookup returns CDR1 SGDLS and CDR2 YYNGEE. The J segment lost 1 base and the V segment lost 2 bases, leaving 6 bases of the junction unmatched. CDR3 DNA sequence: TGTGCCAGCAGCGTCGGCGGGAGCGGGTCCTACAATGAGCAGTTCTTC. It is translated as CASSVGGSGSYNEQFF.

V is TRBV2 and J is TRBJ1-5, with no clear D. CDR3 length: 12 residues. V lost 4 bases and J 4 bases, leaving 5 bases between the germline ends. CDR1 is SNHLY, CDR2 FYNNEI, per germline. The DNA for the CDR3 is TGTGCCAGCAGTGTTGTTAATCAGCCCCAGCATTTT. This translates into CASSVVNQPQHF. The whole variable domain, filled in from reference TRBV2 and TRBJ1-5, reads EPEVTQTPSHQVTQMGQEVILRCVPISNHLYFYWYRQILGQKVEFLVSFYNNEISEKSEIFDDQFSVERPDGSNFTLKIRSTKLEDSAMYFCASSVVNQPQHFGDGTRLSIL.

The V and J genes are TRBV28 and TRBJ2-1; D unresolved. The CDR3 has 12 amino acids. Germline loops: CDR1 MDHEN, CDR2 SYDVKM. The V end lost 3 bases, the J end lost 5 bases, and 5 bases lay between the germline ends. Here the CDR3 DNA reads TGTGCCAGCAGTTTGCTAAACAATGAGCAGTTCTTC. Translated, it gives CASSLLNNEQFF.

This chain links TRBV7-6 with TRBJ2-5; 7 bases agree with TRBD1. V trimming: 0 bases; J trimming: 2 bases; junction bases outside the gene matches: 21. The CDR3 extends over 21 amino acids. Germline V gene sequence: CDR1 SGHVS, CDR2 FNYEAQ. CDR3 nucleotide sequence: TGTGCCAGCAGCTTAGCCTACCAACTCGGACAGGCCCGATTGACTCAAGAGACCCAGTACTTC. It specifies CASSLAYQLGQARLTQETQYF.

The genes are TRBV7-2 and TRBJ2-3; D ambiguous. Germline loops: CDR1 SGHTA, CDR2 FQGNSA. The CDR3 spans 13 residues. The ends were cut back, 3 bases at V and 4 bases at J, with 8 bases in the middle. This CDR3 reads CASSFQLSDTQYF. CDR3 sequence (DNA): TGTGCCAGCAGCTTCCAGCTGTCAGATACGCAGTATTTT.